A selection of T cell receptor beta chains follows, all from one sample in a study of T cell changes during pregnancy in multiple sclerosis. Sequencing used immunoSEQ multiplex PCR; TCRdb keeps in-frame clones, though not all of them. There are about 16,000 clones in the sample; around 85% occur only once, and 15% to 20% lies in the top ten. Sequencing used CD8+ T cells from peripheral blood mononuclear cells, obtained in the first trimester of pregnancy. These receptors were taken from a female donor with multiple sclerosis, enrolled in a pregnancy study. CDR3s include the opening cysteine and the closing phenylalanine or tryptophan. The D gene is left open where the match is weak. Size is omitted from some rows. Given values are once, few, many or a class for expanded clones.

d_call,j_call,cdr3_length,clone_size,v_call,cdr3_nt,cdr3_aa
TRBD2,TRBJ2-3,14,.,TRBV2,TGTGCCAGCAGTGAATTGAGGTGGGGGGGTACGCAGTATTTT,CASSELRWGGTQYF
.,TRBJ1-1,11,once,TRBV7-8,TGTGCCAGCAGTGGGACTTATGAAGCTTTCTTT,CASSGTYEAFF
.,TRBJ1-3,15,.,TRBV21-1,TGTGCCAGCAGCAAAGAAAAGCGGGCGGGGAACACCATATATTTT,CASSKEKRAGNTIYF
.,TRBJ2-3,15,.,TRBV9,TGTGCCAGCAGCGTAAATGGAGGGGTGGGAGATACGCAGTATTTT,CASSVNGGVGDTQYF
TRBD1,TRBJ1-1,17,.,TRBV27,TGTGCCAGCAACTCTCGGACAGGGGCGGGGTTGGGCACTGAAGCTTTCTTT,CASNSRTGAGLGTEAFF
.,TRBJ2-4,12,.,TRBV30,TGTGCCTGGAGTGGAGGCGGGAACATTCAGTACTTC,CAWSGGGNIQYF
TRBD2,TRBJ2-1,15,.,TRBV27,TGTGCCAGCAGTTGGAACGGGGGGAGGGACAATGAGCAGTTCTTC,CASSWNGGRDNEQFF
.,TRBJ1-1,14,.,TRBV28,TGTGCCAGCAGTTTATCACAGGGCCTCACTGAAGCTTTCTTT,CASSLSQGLTEAFF
.,TRBJ1-1,13,.,TRBV19,TGTGCCAGTAGTACTAGTTGGAACACTGAAGCTTTCTTT,CASSTSWNTEAFF
.,TRBJ1-6,14,.,TRBV4-1,TGCGCCAGCAGCCACAACAGGGCTAATTCACCCCTCCACTTT,CASSHNRANSPLHF
TRBD1,TRBJ1-2,13,once,TRBV6-6,TGTGCCAGCAGCCTCGGACAGGGACCGGGCTACACCTTC,CASSLGQGPGYTF
.,TRBJ1-2,14,once,TRBV27,TGTGCCAGCAGCTCTCCCGACATGACCTATGGCTACACCTTC,CASSSPDMTYGYTF
TRBD2,TRBJ2-1,15,.,TRBV2,TGTGCCAGCAGTGGAAGACTAGCGGGAGTGGATGAGCAGTTCTTC,CASSGRLAGVDEQFF
.,TRBJ1-4,15,.,TRBV4-1,TGCGCCAGCAGCCCCTGGGCAGGGGCAGAGGAAAAACTGTTTTTT,CASSPWAGAEEKLFF
.,TRBJ1-2,16,.,TRBV10-3,TGTGCCGCCGGAGACTCCAGGGCCCTAATTAACTATGGCTACACCTTC,CAAGDSRALINYGYTF
.,TRBJ1-1,12,.,TRBV5-6,TGTGCCAGCAGCTCCCGGGGGGCACGGGCTTTCTTT,CASSSRGARAFF